The T cell receptor (beta chain) under discussion was sequenced for a study of monozygotic twins with inflammatory bowel disease. The study, taken as a whole, reports: IBD patients exhibited fewer clonotypes shared with other individuals than healthy twins, particularly with disease activity.

Each donor had 2.5 ml of blood drawn. Investigators pulled total RNA out of whole blood and did not sort T cells. The CDR3 sequence is 14 residues long. Details on this clonotype: Its antigen is undetermined.

TCR libraries each used 3500 ng of total RNA. TCRdb re-called the 5' RACE reads and shows each CDR3 protein once, DNA omitted. This listing includes roughly 320,000 distinct CDR3 sequences. The clonotype originates from a human donor with ulcerative colitis or Crohn's disease, or a healthy co-twin of an affected twin (not recorded which). The chain uses TRBV12-3 or TRBV12-4 and TRBJ2-7; TCRdb proposes TRBD1, but this gene call is untestable without DNA. Sequencing was performed on blood. The CDR3: CASSSRDWEYEQYF.